The text below deals with one TCR beta chain. Antigen: not known. This CDR3 is built from 13 residues. CDR1 and CDR2 from the germline V gene are DFQATT and SNEGSKA (reference sequence). The data were obtained in a study of monozygotic twins with inflammatory bowel disease. Incorporation of UMIs carrying a 6-nucleotide sample barcode was performed by template switching. TCRdb derives one entry per CDR3 protein from the 5' RACE reads, leaving out DNA. The listing contains over 110,000 distinct CDR3 sequences. General study findings and limits: Patients got different immunosuppressive treatments, which may have made their repertoires more variable. Findings did not support one strong IBD-associated signal or clonotype. People with IBD had fewer clonotypes in common with others than healthy twins did, especially with disease activity.

The V and J genes are TRBV20-1 and TRBJ2-5; TCRdb reports TRBD2, a call that lacks DNA to check it against. Input material: blood. The TCR comes from a human donor with ulcerative colitis or Crohn's disease, or a healthy co-twin of an affected twin (not recorded which). CDR3 loop: CSARFSRQETQYF.